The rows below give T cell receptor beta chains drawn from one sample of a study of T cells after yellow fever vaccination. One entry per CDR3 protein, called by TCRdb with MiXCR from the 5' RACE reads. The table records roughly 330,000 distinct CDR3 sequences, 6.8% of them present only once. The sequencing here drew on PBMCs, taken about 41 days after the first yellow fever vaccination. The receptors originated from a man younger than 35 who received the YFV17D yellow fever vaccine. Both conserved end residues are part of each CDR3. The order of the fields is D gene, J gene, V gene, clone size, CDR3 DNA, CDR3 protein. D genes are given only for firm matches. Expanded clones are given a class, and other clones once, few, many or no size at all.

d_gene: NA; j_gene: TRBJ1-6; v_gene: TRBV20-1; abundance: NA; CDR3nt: TGCAGTGCTCCTCGCCCCAATTCACCCCTCCACTTT; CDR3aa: CSAPRPNSPLHF
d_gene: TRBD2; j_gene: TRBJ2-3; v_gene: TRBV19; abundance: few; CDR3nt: TGTGCCAGTAGTATCCCTAGCGGGGGCACAGATACGCAGTATTTT; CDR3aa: CASSIPSGGTDTQYF
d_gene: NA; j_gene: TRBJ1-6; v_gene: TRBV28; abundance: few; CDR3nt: TGTGCCAGCATCGAAGGGGGGGCCAGTGGTAATTCACCCCTCCACTTT; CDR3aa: CASIEGGASGNSPLHF
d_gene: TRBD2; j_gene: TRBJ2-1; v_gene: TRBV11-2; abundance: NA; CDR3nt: TGTGCCAGCAGCTTAGAGCTAGCGGGGGTGTCCTACAATGAGCAGTTCTTC; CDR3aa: CASSLELAGVSYNEQFF
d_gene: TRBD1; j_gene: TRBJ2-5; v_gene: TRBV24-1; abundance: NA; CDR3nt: TGTGCCACCAGGGAGCTAACAGGGGGCTACGGGACCCAGTACTTC; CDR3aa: CATRELTGGYGTQYF
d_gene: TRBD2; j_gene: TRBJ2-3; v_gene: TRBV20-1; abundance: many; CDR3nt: TGCAGTGCTAGTTCTAGCGGGGGGGCCATAACGCAGTATTTT; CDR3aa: CSASSSGGAITQYF
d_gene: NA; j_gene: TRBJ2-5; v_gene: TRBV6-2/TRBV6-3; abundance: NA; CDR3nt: TGTGCCAGCGGTTGGACCAGCTCTAGACAAGAGACCCAGTACTTC; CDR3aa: CASGWTSSRQETQYF
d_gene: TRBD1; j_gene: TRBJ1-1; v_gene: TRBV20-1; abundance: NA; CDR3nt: TGCAGTGCTAGAGCCCTAAACAGGGGGCGTTTTAATTATGAAGCTTTCTTT; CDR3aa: CSARALNRGRFNYEAFF
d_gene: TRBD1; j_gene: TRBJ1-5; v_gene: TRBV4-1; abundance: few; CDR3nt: TGCGCCAGCAGCCAAAGGAACAGGGGCGATCAGCCCCAGCATTTT; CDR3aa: CASSQRNRGDQPQHF
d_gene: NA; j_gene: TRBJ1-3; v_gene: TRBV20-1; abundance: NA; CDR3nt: TGCAGTGCTAGAGATCTAGGGAGGGACACCATATATTTT; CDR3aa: CSARDLGRDTIYF
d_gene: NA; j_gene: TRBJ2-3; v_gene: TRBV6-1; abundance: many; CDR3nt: TGTGCCAGCAGTGAAGGAGGCGGGGAGGCAGATACGCAGTATTTT; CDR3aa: CASSEGGGEADTQYF
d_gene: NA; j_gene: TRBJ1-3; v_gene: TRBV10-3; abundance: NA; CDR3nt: TGTGCCATCAGGGGGAACATCTCCAACACCATATATTTT; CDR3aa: CAIRGNISNTIYF
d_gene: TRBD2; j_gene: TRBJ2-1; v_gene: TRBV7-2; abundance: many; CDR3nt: TGTGCCAGCAGCTCTATGCCCAGCGGGGGGGCGGGTGAGCAGTTCTTC; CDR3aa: CASSSMPSGGAGEQFF
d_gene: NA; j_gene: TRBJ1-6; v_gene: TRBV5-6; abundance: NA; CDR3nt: TGTGCCAGCAGCTTCGATACAGGGCTGGCTTCACCCCTCCACTTT; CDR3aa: CASSFDTGLASPLHF
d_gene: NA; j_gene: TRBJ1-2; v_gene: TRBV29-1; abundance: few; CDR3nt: TGCAGCGTTGATAACTATGGCTACACCTTC; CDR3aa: CSVDNYGYTF
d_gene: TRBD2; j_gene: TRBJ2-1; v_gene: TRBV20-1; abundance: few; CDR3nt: TGCAGTGCTGGCGGGAGGTACAATGAGCAGTTCTTC; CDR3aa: CSAGGRYNEQFF